The clone carrying this T cell receptor beta chain has a handful of counts. The record originates from a study of T-cell memory formation after mild COVID-19. MiXCR, run by TCRdb on the 5' RACE reads, gives a single entry per CDR3 protein. The table lists around 340,000 distinct CDR3 sequences, about 21% of them singletons. The sequence was obtained from an adult woman who had mild COVID-19 (a few samples of this study predate the infection). Cell type and time point are not known. The sequenced sample was PBMCs or a T cell subset sorted from them (not recorded which).

As DNA, the CDR3 is TGTGCCAGCGCATCCGAACCAAGTTCAGTTCACGAGCAGTACTTC. This encodes CASASEPSSVHEQYF. The J gene is TRBJ2-7, the V gene TRBV7-9; no reliable D call. The CDR3 is made up of 15 amino acids. Between the trimmed V and J ends, which lost 8 bases and 5 bases, there was a span of 22 bases. The germline V gene encodes CDR1 SEHNR and CDR2 FQNEAQ (reference sequence).